What follows is one T cell receptor (beta chain) and its context. Its specificity is unknown. Clones were sequenced by immunoSEQ multiplex PCR, and TCRdb holds only the in-frame ones, with some missing. The data hold 100,000 to 150,000 clones, with approximately 90% observed a single time. This sample is part of a study of T cell responses to AZD1222 COVID-19 vaccine. Study findings and constraints: Clonal diversity was possibly underestimated, and white British individuals and females predominated among donors. Reports say nearly half of spike-specific TCRs go after unmutated variant regions.

The source is an adult in good health. Sequenced here: peripheral blood, sampled on day 0 of AZD1222 vaccination.

Here the CDR3 DNA reads TGTGCCAGCCGGGCTGGGGGGTCGAGTGAAAAACTGTTTTTT. The encoded protein is CASRAGGSSEKLFF. The V gene is TRBV28, the J gene TRBJ1-4; D is possibly TRBD1 (5 bases). The V end was cut by 8 bases, the J end by 7 bases, with 17 bases between. Germline V gene data show CDR1 as MDHEN and CDR2 as SYDVKM. The CDR3 sequence is 14 residues long.